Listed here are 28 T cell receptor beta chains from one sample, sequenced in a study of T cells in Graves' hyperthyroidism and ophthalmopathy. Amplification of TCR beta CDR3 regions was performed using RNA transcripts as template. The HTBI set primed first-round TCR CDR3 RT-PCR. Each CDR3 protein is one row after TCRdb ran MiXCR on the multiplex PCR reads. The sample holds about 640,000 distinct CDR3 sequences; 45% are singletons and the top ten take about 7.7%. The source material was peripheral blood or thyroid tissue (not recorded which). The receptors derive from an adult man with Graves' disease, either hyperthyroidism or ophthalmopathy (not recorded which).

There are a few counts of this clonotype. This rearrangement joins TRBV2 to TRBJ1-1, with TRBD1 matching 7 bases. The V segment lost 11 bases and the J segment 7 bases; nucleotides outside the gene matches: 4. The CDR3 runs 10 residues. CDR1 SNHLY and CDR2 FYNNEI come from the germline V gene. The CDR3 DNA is TGTGCCGGGGGGACAGTTGAAGCTTTCTTT. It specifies CAGGTVEAFF.

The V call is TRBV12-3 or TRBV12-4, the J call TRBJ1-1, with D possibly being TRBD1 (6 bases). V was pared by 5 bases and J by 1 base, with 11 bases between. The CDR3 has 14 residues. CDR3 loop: CASSMNRANTEAFF. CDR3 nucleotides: TGTGCCAGCAGTATGAACAGGGCGAACACTGAAGCTTTCTTT.

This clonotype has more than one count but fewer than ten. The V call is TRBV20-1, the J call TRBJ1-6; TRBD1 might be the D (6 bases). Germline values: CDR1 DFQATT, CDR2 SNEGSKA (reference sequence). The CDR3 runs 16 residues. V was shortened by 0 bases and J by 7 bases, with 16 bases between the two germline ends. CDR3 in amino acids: CSAREGGSAGNSPLHF. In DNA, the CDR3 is TGCAGTGCTAGAGAGGGGGGCTCGGCAGGGAATTCACCCCTCCACTTT.

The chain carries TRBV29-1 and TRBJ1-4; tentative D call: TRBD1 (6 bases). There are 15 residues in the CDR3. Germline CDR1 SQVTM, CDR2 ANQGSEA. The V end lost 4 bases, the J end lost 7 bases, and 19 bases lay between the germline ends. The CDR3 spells CSVVPGQPRGEKLFF. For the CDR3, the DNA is TGCAGCGTTGTGCCCGGACAGCCCCGAGGTGAAAAACTGTTTTTT. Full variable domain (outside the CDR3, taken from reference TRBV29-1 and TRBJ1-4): SAVISQKPSRDICQRGTSLTIQCQVDSQVTMMFWYRQQPGQSLTLIATANQGSEATYESGFVIDKFPISRPNLTFSTLTVSNMSPEDSSIYLCSVVPGQPRGEKLFFGSGTQLSVL.

CDR3 coding DNA: TGTGCCAGCAGCTTATCCTGGGACAGCGGGATGCAACACTATGGCTACACCTTC. Translated: CASSLSWDSGMQHYGYTF. The rearrangement uses TRBV7-9 and TRBJ1-2, with TRBD1 matching over 7 bases. Germline values: CDR1 SEHNR, CDR2 FQNEAQ (reference sequence). This CDR3 is 18 amino acids long. The junction had 15 bases not matched to a gene; V was cut back by 2 bases and J by 3 bases.

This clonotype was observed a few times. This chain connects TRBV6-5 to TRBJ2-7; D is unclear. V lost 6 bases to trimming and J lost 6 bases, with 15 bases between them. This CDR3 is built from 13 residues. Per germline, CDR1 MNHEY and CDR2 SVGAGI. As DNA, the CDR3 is TGTGCCAGCAGACACAACCTCCTGGGCGAGCAGTACTTC. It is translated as CASRHNLLGEQYF.

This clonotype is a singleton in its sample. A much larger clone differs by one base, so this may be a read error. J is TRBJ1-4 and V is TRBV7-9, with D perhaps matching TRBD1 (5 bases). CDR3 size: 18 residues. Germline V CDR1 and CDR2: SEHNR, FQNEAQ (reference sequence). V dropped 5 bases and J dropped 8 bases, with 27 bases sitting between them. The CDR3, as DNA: TGTGCCAGCAGCCGAGCGGTGCAGGGATCGAGGGTACGAGAAAAACTGTTTTTT. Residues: CASSRAVQGSRVREKLFF.

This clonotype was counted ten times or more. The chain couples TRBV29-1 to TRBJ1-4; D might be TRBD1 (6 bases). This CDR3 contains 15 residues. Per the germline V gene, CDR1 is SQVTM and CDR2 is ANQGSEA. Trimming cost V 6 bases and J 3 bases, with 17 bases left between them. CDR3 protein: CSVDGGGSPNEKLFF. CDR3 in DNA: TGCAGCGTAGACGGCGGGGGCTCGCCTAATGAAAAACTGTTTTTT.

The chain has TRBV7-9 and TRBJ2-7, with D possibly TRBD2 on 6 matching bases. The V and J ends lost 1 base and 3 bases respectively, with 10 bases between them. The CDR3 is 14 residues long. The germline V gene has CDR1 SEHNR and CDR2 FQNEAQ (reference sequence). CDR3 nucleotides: TGTGCCAGCAGCTTAGATTGGGGGGACTACGAGCAGTACTTC. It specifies CASSLDWGDYEQYF.

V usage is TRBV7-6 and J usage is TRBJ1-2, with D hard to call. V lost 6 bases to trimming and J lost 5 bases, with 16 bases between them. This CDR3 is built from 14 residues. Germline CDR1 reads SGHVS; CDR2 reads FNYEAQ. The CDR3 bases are TGTGCCAGCAGTGAAGCGCGGCGGGGTTATGGCTACACCTTC. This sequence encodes CASSEARRGYGYTF. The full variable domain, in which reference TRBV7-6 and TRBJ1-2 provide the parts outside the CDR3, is GAGVSQSPRYKVTKRGQDVALRCDPISGHVSLYWYRQALGQGPEFLTYFNYEAQQDKSGLPNDRFSAERPEGSISTLTIQRTEQRDSAMYRCASSEARRGYGYTFGSGTRLTVV.

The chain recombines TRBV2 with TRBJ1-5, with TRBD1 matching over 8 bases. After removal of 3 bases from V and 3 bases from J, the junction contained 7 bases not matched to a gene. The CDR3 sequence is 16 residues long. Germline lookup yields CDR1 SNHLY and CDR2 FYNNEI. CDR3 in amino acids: CASSDGTGGPNQPQHF. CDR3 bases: TGTGCCAGCAGTGACGGGACAGGAGGGCCCAATCAGCCCCAGCATTTT.

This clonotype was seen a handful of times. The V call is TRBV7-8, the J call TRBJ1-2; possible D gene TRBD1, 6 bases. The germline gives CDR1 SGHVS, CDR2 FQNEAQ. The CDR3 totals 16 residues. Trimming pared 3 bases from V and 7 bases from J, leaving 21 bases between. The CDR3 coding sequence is TGTGCCAGCAGCTTTCTCACGGCGGGGGGCGTCGGTGGCTACACCTTC. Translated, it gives CASSFLTAGGVGGYTF.

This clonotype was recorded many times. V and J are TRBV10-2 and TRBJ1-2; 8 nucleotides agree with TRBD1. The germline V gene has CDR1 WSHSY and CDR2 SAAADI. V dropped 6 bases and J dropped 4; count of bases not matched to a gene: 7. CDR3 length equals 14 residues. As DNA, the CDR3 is TGCGCCAGCAGAGGAGGACAGGGACCCTATGGCTACACCTTC. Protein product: CASRGGQGPYGYTF.

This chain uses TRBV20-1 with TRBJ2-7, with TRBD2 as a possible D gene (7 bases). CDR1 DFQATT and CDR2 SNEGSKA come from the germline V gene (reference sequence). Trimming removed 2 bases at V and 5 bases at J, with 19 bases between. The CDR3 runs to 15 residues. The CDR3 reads CSARTEGGANDEQYF. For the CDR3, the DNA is TGCAGTGCTAGAACCGAGGGGGGGGCGAACGACGAGCAGTACTTC.

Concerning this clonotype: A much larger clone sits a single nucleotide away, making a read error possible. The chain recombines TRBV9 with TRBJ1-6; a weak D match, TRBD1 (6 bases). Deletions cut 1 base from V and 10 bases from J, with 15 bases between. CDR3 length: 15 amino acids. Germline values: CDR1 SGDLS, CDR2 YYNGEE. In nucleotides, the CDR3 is TGTGCCAGCAGCGTAAAATCCAGGGGAGACTCACCCCTCCACTTT. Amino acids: CASSVKSRGDSPLHF.

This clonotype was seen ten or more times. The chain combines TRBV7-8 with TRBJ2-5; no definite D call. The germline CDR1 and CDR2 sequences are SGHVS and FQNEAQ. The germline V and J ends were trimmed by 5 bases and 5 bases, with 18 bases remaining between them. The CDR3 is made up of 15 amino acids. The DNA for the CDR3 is TGTGCCAGCAGCCCCGACGGCCTATCATTCGAGACCCAGTACTTC. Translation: CASSPDGLSFETQYF.

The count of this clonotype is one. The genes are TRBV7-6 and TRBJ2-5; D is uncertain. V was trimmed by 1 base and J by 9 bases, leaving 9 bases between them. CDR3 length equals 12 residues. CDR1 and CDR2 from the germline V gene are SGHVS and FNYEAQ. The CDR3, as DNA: TGTGCCAGCAGCTTAGGCGTCGAGGCCCAGTACTTC. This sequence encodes CASSLGVEAQYF.

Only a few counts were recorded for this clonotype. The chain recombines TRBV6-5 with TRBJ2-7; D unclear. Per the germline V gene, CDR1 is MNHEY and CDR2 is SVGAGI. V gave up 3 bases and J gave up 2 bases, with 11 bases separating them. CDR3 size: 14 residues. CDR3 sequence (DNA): TGTGCCAGCAGTTATCCCGGTCTCCCCTACGAGCAGTACTTC. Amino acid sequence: CASSYPGLPYEQYF.

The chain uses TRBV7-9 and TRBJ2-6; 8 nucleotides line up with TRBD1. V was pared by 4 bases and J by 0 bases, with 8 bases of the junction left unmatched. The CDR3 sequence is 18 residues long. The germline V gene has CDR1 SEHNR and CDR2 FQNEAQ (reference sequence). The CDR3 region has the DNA TGTGCCAGCAGCTCCCGGGACAGGAGCGGCTCTGGGGCCAACGTCCTGACTTTC. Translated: CASSSRDRSGSGANVLTF.

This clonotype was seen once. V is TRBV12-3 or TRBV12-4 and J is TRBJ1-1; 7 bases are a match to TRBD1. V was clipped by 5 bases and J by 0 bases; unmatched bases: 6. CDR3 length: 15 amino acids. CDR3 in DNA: TGTGCCAGCAGTAGCCAGGACAGGTTGAACACTGAAGCTTTCTTT. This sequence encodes CASSSQDRLNTEAFF.

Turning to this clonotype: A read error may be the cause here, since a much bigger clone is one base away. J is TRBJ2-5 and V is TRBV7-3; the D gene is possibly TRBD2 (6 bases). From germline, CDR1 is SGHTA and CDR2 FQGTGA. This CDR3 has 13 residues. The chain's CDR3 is CASSSPREEAQYF. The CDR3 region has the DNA TGTGCCAGCAGCTCTCCGCGGGAAGAGGCCCAGTACTTC.

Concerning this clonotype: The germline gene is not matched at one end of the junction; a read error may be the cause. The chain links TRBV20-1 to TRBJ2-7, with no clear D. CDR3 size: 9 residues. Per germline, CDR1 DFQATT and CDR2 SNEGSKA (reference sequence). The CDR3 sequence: CSASPEEAF. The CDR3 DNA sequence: TGCAGTGCTAGTCCCGAAGAGGCCTTC.

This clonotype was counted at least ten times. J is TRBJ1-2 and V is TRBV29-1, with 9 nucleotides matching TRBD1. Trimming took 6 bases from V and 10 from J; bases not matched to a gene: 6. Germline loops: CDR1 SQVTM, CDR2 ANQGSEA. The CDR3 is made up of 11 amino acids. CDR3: CSVRDRADYTF. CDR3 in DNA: TGCAGCGTCCGGGACAGGGCAGACTACACCTTC.

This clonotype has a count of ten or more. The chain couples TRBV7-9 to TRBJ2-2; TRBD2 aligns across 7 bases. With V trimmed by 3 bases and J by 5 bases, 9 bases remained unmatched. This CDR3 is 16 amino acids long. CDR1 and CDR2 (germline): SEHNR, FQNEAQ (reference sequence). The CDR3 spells CASSLVAGAGTGELFF. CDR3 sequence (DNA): TGTGCCAGCAGCTTGGTCGCGGGAGCTGGGACCGGGGAGCTGTTTTTT. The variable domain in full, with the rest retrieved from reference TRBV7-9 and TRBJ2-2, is DTGVSQNPRHKITKRGQNVTFRCDPISEHNRLYWYRQTLGQGPEFLTYFQNEAQLEKSRLLSDRFSAERPKGSFSTLEIQRTEQGDSAMYLCASSLVAGAGTGELFFGEGSRLTVL.

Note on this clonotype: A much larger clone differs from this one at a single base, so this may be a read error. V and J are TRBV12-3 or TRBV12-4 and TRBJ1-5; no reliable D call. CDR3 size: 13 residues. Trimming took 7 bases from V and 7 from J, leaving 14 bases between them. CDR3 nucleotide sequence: TGTGCCAGCATGGATGGAGGCGGACAGCCCCAGCATTTT. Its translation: CASMDGGGQPQHF.

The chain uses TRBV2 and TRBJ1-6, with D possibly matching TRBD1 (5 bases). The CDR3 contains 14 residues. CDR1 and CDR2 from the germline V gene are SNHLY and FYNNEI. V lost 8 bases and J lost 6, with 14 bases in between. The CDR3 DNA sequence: TGTGCCAGCGCGACTAGCGGGGCTAATTCACCCCTCCACTTT. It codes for CASATSGANSPLHF.

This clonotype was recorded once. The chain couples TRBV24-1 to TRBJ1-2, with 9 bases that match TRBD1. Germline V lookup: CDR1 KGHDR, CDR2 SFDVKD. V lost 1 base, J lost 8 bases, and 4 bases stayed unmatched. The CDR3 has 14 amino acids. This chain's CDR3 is CATSDFRDRVGYTF. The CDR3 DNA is TGTGCCACCAGTGATTTCAGGGACAGGGTCGGCTACACCTTC.

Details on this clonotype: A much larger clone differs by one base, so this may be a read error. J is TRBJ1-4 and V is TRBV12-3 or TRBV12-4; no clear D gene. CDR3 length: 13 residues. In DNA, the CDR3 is TGTGCCAGCAGATTGGTAGCTAATGAAAAACTGCTTTTT. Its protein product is CASRLVANEKLLF.